This T cell receptor (beta chain) was sequenced in a study of blood T cells in healthy people across ages. Study results and limitations: Total diversity from one million sequenced T cells was likely underestimated.

With a J-beta primer mix and a sample-barcoded 5' primer, a second PCR ran about 6 to 11 cycles. TCRdb reprocessed the 5' RACE reads via MiXCR and lists one record per CDR3 protein. The data contain under 1 million distinct CDR3 sequences, under 45% of them singletons. Drawing of peripheral blood yielded ten milliliters from each donor. Comment on this clonotype: Antigen unknown.

The sample comprised blood. The receptor was derived from a man aged 55-75 years in good health.

The CDR3 DNA follows: TGCAGCGTTGGGGAACAGGGGTTGGTAGGAGGGACCCAGTACTTC. As protein: CSVGEQGLVGGTQYF. The chain combines TRBV29-1 with TRBJ2-5; 7 bases agree with TRBD1. The CDR3 is 15 residues long. The J segment lost 7 bases and the V segment lost 4 bases, leaving 15 bases of the junction unmatched. Germline CDR1 SQVTM, CDR2 ANQGSEA. Together with reference TRBV29-1 and TRBJ2-5, the CDR3 gives the full variable domain: SAVISQKPSRDICQRGTSLTIQCQVDSQVTMMFWYRQQPGQSLTLIATANQGSEATYESGFVIDKFPISRPNLTFSTLTVSNMSPEDSSIYLCSVGEQGLVGGTQYFGPGTRLLVL.